This is a list of T cell receptor beta chains from one sample in a study of T cell responses to AZD1222 COVID-19 vaccine. The data were produced by immunoSEQ multiplex PCR, yet TCRdb's version contains in-frame clones alone and is incomplete. The repertoire holds 150,000 or so clones, with about 91% as singletons. The sample consisted of peripheral blood, taken on day 0 of AZD1222 vaccination. These receptors were collected from an adult in good health. CDR3s include the opening cysteine and the closing phenylalanine or tryptophan. D genes are given only for firm matches. Expanded clones are given a class, and other clones once, few, many or no size at all.

clone size	V gene	CDR3 length	D gene	J gene	CDR3 protein	CDR3 DNA
.	TRBV6-5	15	TRBD1	TRBJ1-6	CASSDSGQSNSPLHF	TGTGCCAGCAGCGACTCGGGACAGAGTAATTCACCCCTCCACTTT
.	TRBV11-2	17	TRBD1	TRBJ1-2	CASSFGTGASSHYGYTF	TGTGCCAGCAGCTTCGGGACAGGGGCAAGTAGTCACTATGGCTACACCTTC
.	TRBV27	13	.	TRBJ1-5	CASSLEGVQPQHF	TGTGCCAGCAGTTTGGAGGGGGTACAGCCCCAGCATTTT
.	TRBV11-3	16	.	TRBJ2-1	CASSLNGLSSYNEQFF	TGTGCCAGCAGCTTAAATGGCCTCAGCTCCTACAATGAGCAGTTCTTC
.	TRBV14	15	.	TRBJ2-7	CASSRWDPPAYEQYF	TGTGCCAGCAGCCGGTGGGACCCACCTGCCTACGAGCAGTACTTC
once	TRBV25-1	16	TRBD2	TRBJ2-5	CASNTGTSGGQETQYF	TGTGCCAGCAATACTGGGACTAGCGGAGGCCAAGAGACCCAGTACTTC
once	TRBV10-3	14	.	TRBJ2-2	CAISVNSGAGELFF	TGTGCCATCAGTGTAAACTCAGGGGCCGGGGAGCTGTTTTTT
.	TRBV19	16	.	TRBJ2-3	CATGGLGQGLTDTQYF	TGTGCCACCGGGGGGTTAGGACAGGGATTAACAGATACGCAGTATTTT
.	TRBV27	15	.	TRBJ1-1	CASSLSAGLNTEAFF	TGTGCCAGCAGTTTGTCGGCAGGCCTGAACACTGAAGCTTTCTTT
.	TRBV10-2	16	.	TRBJ1-1	CASSLAGGTLNTEAFF	TGCGCCAGCAGTCTTGCTGGAGGGACACTGAACACTGAAGCTTTCTTT
.	TRBV18	16	TRBD1	TRBJ2-2	CASSPDRGLEAGELFF	TGTGCCAGCTCCCCCGACAGGGGGCTGGAGGCCGGGGAGCTGTTTTTT
.	TRBV5-4	12	.	TRBJ1-5	CARIGVCQPQHF	TGTGCCAGGATAGGTGTCTGTCAGCCCCAGCATTTT
.	TRBV27	13	.	TRBJ1-1	CASSLAGWAEAFF	TGTGCCAGCTCCCTCGCGGGGTGGGCTGAAGCTTTCTTT
.	TRBV18	14	.	TRBJ2-5	CASSPQGGQETQYF	TGTGCCAGCTCACCCCAAGGGGGCCAAGAGACCCAGTACTTC
.	TRBV5-1	14	TRBD2	TRBJ2-7	CASSYGLAGYEQYF	TGCGCCAGCAGCTACGGACTAGCGGGATACGAGCAGTACTTC
.	TRBV6-2/TRBV6-3	18	TRBD2	TRBJ2-1	CASSYSIDRRGSFYEQFF	TGTGCCAGCAGTTACTCGATAGACCGACGCGGGAGTTTCTATGAGCAGTTCTTC
.	TRBV5-5	17	.	TRBJ1-5	CASSLGVGAYSNQPQHF	TGTGCCAGCAGCTTGGGTGTAGGGGCGTATAGCAATCAGCCCCAGCATTTT
.	TRBV28	12	.	TRBJ1-1	CASSPGHTEAFF	TGTGCCAGCAGTCCAGGGCACACTGAAGCTTTCTTT
.	TRBV6-5	13	.	TRBJ1-1	CASSYRAGVGAFF	TGTGCCAGCAGTTACCGGGCAGGGGTAGGAGCTTTCTTT
.	TRBV24-1	13	.	TRBJ2-1	CATGPTGHNEQFF	TGTGCCACGGGACCGACAGGCCACAATGAGCAGTTCTTC
.	TRBV7-2	16	TRBD1	TRBJ1-1	CASSLFPGQGNTEAFF	TGTGCCAGCAGCCTCTTTCCGGGACAGGGGAACACTGAAGCTTTCTTT
.	TRBV5-6	14	.	TRBJ2-2	CASSFGIGSGELFF	TGTGCCAGCAGCTTTGGGATCGGGAGCGGGGAGCTGTTTTTT
.	TRBV10-3	13	TRBD1	TRBJ1-4	CASRGTGLEKLFF	TGTGCCTCCCGAGGGACAGGGCTAGAAAAACTGTTTTTT
.	TRBV6-5	16	TRBD1	TRBJ1-6	CASSYTFRQGGSPLHF	TGTGCCAGCAGTTACACATTTAGACAGGGGGGCTCACCCCTCCACTTT
once	TRBV30	12	.	TRBJ1-2	CAWSVLGGGYTF	TGTGCCTGGAGTGTACTGGGCGGGGGCTACACCTTC
.	TRBV2	15	TRBD2	TRBJ2-1	CASRETSGGYNEQFF	TGTGCCAGCAGGGAAACTAGCGGGGGGTACAATGAGCAGTTCTTC
few	TRBV9	14	.	TRBJ1-5	CASSAGTSNQPQHF	TGTGCCAGCAGCGCCGGGACAAGCAATCAGCCCCAGCATTTT
.	TRBV5-1	16	.	TRBJ2-1	CASSLAWSAGYNEQFF	TGCGCCAGCAGCTTGGCCTGGTCGGCGGGCTACAATGAGCAGTTCTTC
.	TRBV24-1	16	.	TRBJ2-7	CATSDLSDIRPYEQYF	TGTGCCACCAGTGATTTGTCCGACATACGCCCCTACGAGCAGTACTTC
.	TRBV28	14	TRBD1	TRBJ1-4	CASRRDSFNEKLFF	TGTGCCAGCAGGAGGGACAGTTTTAATGAAAAACTGTTTTTT
.	TRBV6-5	14	.	TRBJ1-6	CATTGSAYNSPLHF	TGTGCCACTACGGGGAGTGCCTATAATTCACCCCTCCACTTT
once	TRBV9	14	.	TRBJ1-6	CASSVTGVSSPLHF	TGTGCCAGCAGCGTCACAGGCGTGAGTTCACCCCTCCACTTT
.	TRBV28	14	.	TRBJ2-3	CAHKEGRNTDTQYF	TGTGCCCATAAAGAGGGGCGTAACACAGATACGCAGTATTTT
.	TRBV30	13	TRBD1	TRBJ2-2	CAWQGAGTGELFF	TGTGCCTGGCAGGGGGCGGGCACCGGGGAGCTGTTTTTT
.	TRBV27	12	.	TRBJ2-5	CASSPTRETQYF	TGTGCCAGCAGTCCGACTAGGGAGACCCAGTACTTC
.	TRBV6-2/TRBV6-3	16	TRBD1	TRBJ2-5	CASSPRGTGSRETQYF	TGTGCCAGCAGTCCCCGGGGGACAGGAAGTAGAGAGACCCAGTACTTC
.	TRBV29-1	14	TRBD2	TRBJ2-1	CSVDVAGTYNEQFF	TGCAGCGTTGACGTAGCGGGGACCTACAATGAGCAGTTCTTC
.	TRBV6-5	13	TRBD1	TRBJ1-2	CASSPPGGYGYTF	TGTGCCAGCAGCCCCCCAGGGGGCTATGGCTACACCTTC
.	TRBV19	19	TRBD1	TRBJ2-7	CASREGQGRRGPKFYEQYF	TGTGCCAGTAGAGAGGGACAGGGCCGACGGGGCCCCAAATTTTACGAGCAGTACTTC
.	TRBV15	16	.	TRBJ2-5	CATSRVPGATLETQYF	TGTGCCACCAGCAGAGTCCCCGGGGCGACTCTGGAGACCCAGTACTTC